Each of the 6 T cell receptor beta chains below was sequenced from the same sample in a study of blood T cell repertoires in COVID-19. Measured with immunoSEQ multiplex PCR; TCRdb has only the in-frame clones, and not every one. Here the sample spans about 200,000 clones, about 91% being singletons. What was sequenced was peripheral blood. All receptors derive from a man between 18 and 29 years old with active or convalescent COVID-19.

The rearrangement joins TRBV19 to TRBJ1-5; 8 bases match TRBD1. Trimming cost V 4 bases and J 1 base; bases outside gene matches: 3. Germline CDR1 reads LNHDA; CDR2 reads SQIVND (reference sequence). This CDR3 has 15 amino acids. CDR3 amino acids: CASSTQGVSNQPQHF. As DNA, the CDR3 is TGTGCCAGTAGTACACAGGGGGTGAGCAATCAGCCCCAGCATTTT.

In the case of this clone: A much larger clone lies one base from this, so it may be a read error. The genes are TRBV7-2 and TRBJ1-2; 7 positions match TRBD1. Germline V gives CDR1 SGHTA, CDR2 FQGNSA. The CDR3 loop spans 13 amino acids. J lost 8 bases, V lost 5 bases, and 8 bases had no gene match. CDR3 nucleotides: TGTGCCAGCAGCCTAGGGACAGTCCAAGGCTACACCTTC. This sequence encodes CASSLGTVQGYTF.

The V and J genes are TRBV7-2 and TRBJ1-3, with D possibly being TRBD1 (6 bases). This CDR3 has 15 amino acids. CDR1 and CDR2 from the germline V gene are SGHTA and FQGNSA. V was clipped by 7 bases and J by 0 bases, with 13 bases between them. The CDR3 region has the DNA TGTGCCAGCACCCCACAGGGAAACTCTGGAAACACCATATATTTT. This gives the protein CASTPQGNSGNTIYF.

This sequence joins TRBV27 and TRBJ2-5; D not certain. Germline V gene sequence: CDR1 MNHEY, CDR2 SMNVEV (reference sequence). This CDR3 has 14 amino acids. Trimming shortened V by 3 bases and J by 14 bases, and 22 bases separated the two germline ends. CDR3 residues: CASSFNAPPSLSYF. CDR3 coding DNA: TGTGCCAGCAGTTTCAATGCCCCACCGAGCCTTTCTTACTTC.

This chain connects TRBV28 to TRBJ1-5; D not certain. The CDR3 has 14 amino acids. Germline lookup yields CDR1 MDHEN and CDR2 SYDVKM. Deletions cut 6 bases from V and 3 bases from J, with 12 bases between. This CDR3 reads CASSLAGDNQPQHF. The CDR3, as DNA: TGTGCCAGCAGCCTGGCAGGCGACAATCAGCCCCAGCATTTT.

This chain uses TRBV7-9 with TRBJ2-1, with 7 bases matching TRBD1. Germline V gives CDR1 SEHNR, CDR2 FQNEAQ (reference sequence). V lost 5 bases, J lost 5 bases, and 9 bases stayed unmatched. CDR3 length: 15 residues. CDR3 loop: CASSKPGQLNNEQFF. Here the CDR3 DNA reads TGTGCCAGCAGCAAACCGGGACAGCTAAACAATGAGCAGTTCTTC.